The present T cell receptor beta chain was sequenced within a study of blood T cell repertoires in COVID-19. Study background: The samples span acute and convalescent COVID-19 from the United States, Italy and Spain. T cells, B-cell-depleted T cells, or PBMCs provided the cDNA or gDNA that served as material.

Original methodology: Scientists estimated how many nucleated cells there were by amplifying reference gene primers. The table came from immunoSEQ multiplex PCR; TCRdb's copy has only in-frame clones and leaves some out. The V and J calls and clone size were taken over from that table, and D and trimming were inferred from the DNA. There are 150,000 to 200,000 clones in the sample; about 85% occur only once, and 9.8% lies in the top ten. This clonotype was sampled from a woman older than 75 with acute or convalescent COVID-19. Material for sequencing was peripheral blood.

As DNA, the CDR3 is TGTGCCAGCAGCCCCCTTGTTGCAACTAATGAAAAACTGTTTTTT. Encoded protein: CASSPLVATNEKLFF. The chain employs TRBV7-9 and TRBJ1-4, with D hard to call. The CDR3 covers 15 residues. CDR1 is SEHNR, CDR2 FQNEAQ, per germline (reference sequence). Between the trimmed V and J ends, which lost 5 bases and 0 bases, there was a span of 10 bases. Together with reference TRBV7-9 and TRBJ1-4, the CDR3 gives the full variable domain: DTGVSQNPRHKITKRGQNVTFRCDPISEHNRLYWYRQTLGQGPEFLTYFQNEAQLEKSRLLSDRFSAERPKGSFSTLEIQRTEQGDSAMYLCASSPLVATNEKLFFGSGTQLSVL.